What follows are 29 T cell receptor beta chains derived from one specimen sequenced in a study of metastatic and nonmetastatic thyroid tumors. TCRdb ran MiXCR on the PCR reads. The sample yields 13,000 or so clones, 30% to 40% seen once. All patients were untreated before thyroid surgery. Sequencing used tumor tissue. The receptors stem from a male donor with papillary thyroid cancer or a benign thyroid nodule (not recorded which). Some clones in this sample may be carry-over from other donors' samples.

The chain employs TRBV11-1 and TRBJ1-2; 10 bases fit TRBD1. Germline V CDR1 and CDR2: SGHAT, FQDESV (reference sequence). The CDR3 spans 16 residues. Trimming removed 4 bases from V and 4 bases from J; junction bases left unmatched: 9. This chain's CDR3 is CASSSSWTGGTYGYTF. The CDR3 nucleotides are TGTGCCAGCAGCTCTTCCTGGACAGGGGGGACCTATGGCTACACCTTC. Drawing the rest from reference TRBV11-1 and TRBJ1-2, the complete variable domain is EAEVAQSPRYKITEKSQAVAFWCDPISGHATLYWYRQILGQGPELLVQFQDESVVDDSQLPKDRFSAERLKGVDSTLKIQPAELGDSAMYLCASSSSWTGGTYGYTFGSGTRLTVV.

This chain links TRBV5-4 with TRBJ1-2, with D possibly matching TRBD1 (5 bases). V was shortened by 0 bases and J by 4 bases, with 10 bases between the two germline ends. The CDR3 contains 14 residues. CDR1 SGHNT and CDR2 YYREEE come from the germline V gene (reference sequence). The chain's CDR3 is CASSLARGGYGYTF. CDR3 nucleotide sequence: TGTGCCAGCAGCTTGGCTAGGGGCGGCTATGGCTACACCTTC.

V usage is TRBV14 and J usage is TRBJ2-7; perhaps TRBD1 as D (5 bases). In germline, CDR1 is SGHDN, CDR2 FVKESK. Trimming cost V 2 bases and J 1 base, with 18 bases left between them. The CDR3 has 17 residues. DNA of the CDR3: TGTGCCAGCAGCCAACACCCGAAAAAGACAGTTTCCTACGAGCAGTACTTC. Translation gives CASSQHPKKTVSYEQYF.

CDR3 bases: TGTGCCAGCAGCGTAGGTCTAGCGGGGGGGGAGACCCAGTACTTC. The encoded protein is CASSVGLAGGETQYF. The rearrangement uses TRBV9 and TRBJ2-5, with TRBD2 identical over 12 bases. V lost 0 bases, J lost 5 bases, and 2 bases stayed unmatched. Per the germline V gene, CDR1 is SGDLS and CDR2 is YYNGEE. This CDR3 has 15 residues.

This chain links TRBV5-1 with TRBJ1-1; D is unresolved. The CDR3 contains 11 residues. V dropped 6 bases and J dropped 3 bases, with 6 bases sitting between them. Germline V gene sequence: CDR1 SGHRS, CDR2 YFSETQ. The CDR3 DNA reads TGCGCCAGCACGGACTACACTGAAGCTTTCTTT. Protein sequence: CASTDYTEAFF.

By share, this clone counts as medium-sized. CDR3 nucleotides: TGTGCCAGCAGTTTAGAGGGCCTTTCGAACACTGAAGCTTTCTTT. Its translation is CASSLEGLSNTEAFF. J is TRBJ1-1 and V is TRBV28; no clear D gene. V lost 2 bases and J 1 base, leaving 11 bases between the germline ends. CDR1 and CDR2 from the germline V gene are MDHEN and SYDVKM. The CDR3 contains 15 residues.

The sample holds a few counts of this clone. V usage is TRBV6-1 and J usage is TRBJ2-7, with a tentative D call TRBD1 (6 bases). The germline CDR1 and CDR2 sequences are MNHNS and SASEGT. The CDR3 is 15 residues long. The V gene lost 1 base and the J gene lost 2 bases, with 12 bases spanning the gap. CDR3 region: CASSEGKTGPYEQYF. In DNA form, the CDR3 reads TGTGCCAGCAGTGAAGGGAAGACAGGTCCCTACGAGCAGTACTTC.

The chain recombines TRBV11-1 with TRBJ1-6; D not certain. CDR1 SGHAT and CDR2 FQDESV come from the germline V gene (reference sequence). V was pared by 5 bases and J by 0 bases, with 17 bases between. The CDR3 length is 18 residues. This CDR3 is CASSEAIKQSSYNSPLHF. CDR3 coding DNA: TGTGCCAGCAGCGAAGCTATTAAACAGAGCTCCTATAATTCACCCCTCCACTTT.

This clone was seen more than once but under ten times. Here the CDR3 DNA reads TGTGCCAGCAGAGGGACTGAAGGGTCTGAAAAACTGTTTTTT. Its translation: CASRGTEGSEKLFF. This chain connects TRBV2 to TRBJ1-4, with a tentative D call TRBD1 (5 bases). CDR3 length: 14 residues. V lost 6 bases, J lost 7 bases, and 15 bases lay in between. Per germline, CDR1 SNHLY and CDR2 FYNNEI. Combining the CDR3 with reference TRBV2 and TRBJ1-4 gives the whole variable domain EPEVTQTPSHQVTQMGQEVILRCVPISNHLYFYWYRQILGQKVEFLVSFYNNEISEKSEIFDDQFSVERPDGSNFTLKIRSTKLEDSAMYFCASRGTEGSEKLFFGSGTQLSVL.

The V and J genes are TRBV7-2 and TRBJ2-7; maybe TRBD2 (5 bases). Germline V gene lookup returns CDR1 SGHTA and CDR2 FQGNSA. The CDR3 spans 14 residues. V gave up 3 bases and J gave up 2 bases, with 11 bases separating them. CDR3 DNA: TGTGCCAGCAGCTTCGTAGTTAGCGCCTACGAGCAGTACTTC. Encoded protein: CASSFVVSAYEQYF.

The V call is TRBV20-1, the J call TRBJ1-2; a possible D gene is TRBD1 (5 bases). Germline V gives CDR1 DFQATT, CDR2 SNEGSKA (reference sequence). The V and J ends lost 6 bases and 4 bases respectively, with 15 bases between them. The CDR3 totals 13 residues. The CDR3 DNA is TGCAGTGCCGGGGAGAGGGACCGCTATGGCTACACCTTC. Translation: CSAGERDRYGYTF.

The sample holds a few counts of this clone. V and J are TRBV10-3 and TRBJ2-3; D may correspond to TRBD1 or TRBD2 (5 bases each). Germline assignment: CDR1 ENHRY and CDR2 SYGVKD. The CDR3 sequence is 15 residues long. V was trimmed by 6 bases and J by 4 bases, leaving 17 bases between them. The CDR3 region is CAISEGSAGSDTQYF. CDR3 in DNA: TGTGCCATCAGCGAGGGGTCTGCAGGGTCAGATACGCAGTATTTT.

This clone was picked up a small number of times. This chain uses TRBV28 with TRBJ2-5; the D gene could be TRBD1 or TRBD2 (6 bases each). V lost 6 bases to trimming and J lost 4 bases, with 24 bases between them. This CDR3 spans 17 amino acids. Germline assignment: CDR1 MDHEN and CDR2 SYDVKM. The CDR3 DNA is TGTGCCAGCAGCAAAATTGGGGGAAGGGGGGCCGGAGAGACCCAGTACTTC. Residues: CASSKIGGRGAGETQYF.

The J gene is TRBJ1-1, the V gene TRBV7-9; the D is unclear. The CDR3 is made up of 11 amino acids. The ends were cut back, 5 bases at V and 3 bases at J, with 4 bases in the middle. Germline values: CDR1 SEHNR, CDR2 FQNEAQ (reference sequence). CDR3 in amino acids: CASSPYTEAFF. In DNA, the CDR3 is TGTGCCAGCAGCCCTTACACTGAAGCTTTCTTT.

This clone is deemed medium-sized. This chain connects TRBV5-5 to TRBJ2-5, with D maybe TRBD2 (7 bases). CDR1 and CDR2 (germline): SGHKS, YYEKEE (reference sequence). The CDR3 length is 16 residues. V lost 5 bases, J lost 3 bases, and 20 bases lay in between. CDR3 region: CASSMRGRGSKETQYF. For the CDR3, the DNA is TGTGCCAGCAGTATGCGGGGGCGCGGGTCGAAAGAGACCCAGTACTTC. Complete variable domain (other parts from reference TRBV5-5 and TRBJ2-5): DAGVTQSPTHLIKTRGQQVTLRCSPISGHKSVSWYQQVLGQGPQFIFQYYEKEERGRGNFPDRFSARQFPNYSSELNVNALLLGDSALYLCASSMRGRGSKETQYFGPGTRLLVL.

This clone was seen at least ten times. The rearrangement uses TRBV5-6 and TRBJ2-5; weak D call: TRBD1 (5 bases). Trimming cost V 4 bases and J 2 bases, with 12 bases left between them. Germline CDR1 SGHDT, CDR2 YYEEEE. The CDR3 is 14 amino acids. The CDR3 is CASSPDSAQETQYF. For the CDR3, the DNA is TGTGCCAGCAGCCCCGACAGCGCACAAGAGACCCAGTACTTC.

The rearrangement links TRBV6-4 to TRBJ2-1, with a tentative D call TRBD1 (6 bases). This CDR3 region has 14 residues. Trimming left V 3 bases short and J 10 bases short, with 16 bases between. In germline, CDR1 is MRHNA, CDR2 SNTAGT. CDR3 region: CASSEKGERGEQFF. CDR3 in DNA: TGTGCCAGCAGTGAGAAGGGGGAGAGAGGGGAGCAGTTCTTC.

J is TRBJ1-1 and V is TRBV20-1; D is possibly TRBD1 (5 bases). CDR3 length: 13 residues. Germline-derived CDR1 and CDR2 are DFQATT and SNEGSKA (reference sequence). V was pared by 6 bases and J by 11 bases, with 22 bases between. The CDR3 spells CSAKGPFAGEAFF. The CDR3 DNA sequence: TGCAGTGCCAAGGGACCCTTCGCCGGAGAGGCTTTCTTT.

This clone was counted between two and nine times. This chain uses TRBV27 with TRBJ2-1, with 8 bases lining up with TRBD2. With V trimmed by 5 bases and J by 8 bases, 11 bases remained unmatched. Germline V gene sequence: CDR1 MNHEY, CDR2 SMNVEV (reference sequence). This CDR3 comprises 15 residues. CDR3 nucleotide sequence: TGTGCCAGCAGTCGCGACCGCAGCGGGAGCTATGAGCAGTTCTTC. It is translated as CASSRDRSGSYEQFF.

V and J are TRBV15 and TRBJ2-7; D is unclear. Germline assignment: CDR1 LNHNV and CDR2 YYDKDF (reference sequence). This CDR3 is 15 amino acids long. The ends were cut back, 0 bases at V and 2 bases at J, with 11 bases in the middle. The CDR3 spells CATSRDLPLTYEQYF. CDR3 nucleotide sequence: TGTGCCACCAGCAGAGACCTCCCTCTAACCTACGAGCAGTACTTC.

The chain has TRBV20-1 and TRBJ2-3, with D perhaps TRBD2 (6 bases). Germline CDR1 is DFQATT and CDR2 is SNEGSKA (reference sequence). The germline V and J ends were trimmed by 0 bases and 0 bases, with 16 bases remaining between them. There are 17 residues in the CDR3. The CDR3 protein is CSARDSWLAKSTDTQYF. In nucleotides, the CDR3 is TGCAGTGCTAGAGATTCGTGGCTAGCGAAAAGCACAGATACGCAGTATTTT.

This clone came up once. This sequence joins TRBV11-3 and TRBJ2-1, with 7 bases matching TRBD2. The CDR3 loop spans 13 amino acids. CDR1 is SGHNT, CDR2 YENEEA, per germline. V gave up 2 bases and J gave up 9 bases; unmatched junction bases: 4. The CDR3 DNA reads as TGTGCCAGCAGCTTATACGGGGGGAGTGAGCAGTTCTTC. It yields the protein CASSLYGGSEQFF. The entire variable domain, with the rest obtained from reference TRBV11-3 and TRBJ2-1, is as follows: EAGVVQSPRYKIIEKKQPVAFWCNPISGHNTLYWYLQNLGQGPELLIRYENEEAVDDSQLPKDRFSAERLKGVDSTLKIQPAELGDSAVYLCASSLYGGSEQFFGPGTRLTVL.

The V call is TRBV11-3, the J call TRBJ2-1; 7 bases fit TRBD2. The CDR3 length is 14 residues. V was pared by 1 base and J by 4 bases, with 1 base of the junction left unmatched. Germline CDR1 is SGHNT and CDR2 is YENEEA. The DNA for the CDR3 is TGTGCCAGCAGCTTAGTGGGGGGGTACAATGAGCAGTTCTTC. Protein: CASSLVGGYNEQFF.

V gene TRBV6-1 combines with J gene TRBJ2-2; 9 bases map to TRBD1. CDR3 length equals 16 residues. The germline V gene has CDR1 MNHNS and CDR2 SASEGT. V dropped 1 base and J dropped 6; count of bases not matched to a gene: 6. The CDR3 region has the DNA TGTGCCAGCAGTGAAGAATACGGGACAGGGCCCGGGGAGCTGTTTTTT. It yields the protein CASSEEYGTGPGELFF.

Written as DNA, the CDR3 is TGTGCCAGCTTAGCCCAGGACAAGGACTGGGGCGATACGCAGTATTTT. As protein: CASLAQDKDWGDTQYF. The chain combines TRBV2 with TRBJ2-3; D could derive from TRBD1 or TRBD2 (5 bases each). The CDR3 has 16 residues. Trimming shortened V by 8 bases and J by 6 bases, and 24 bases separated the two germline ends. Germline-derived CDR1 and CDR2 are SNHLY and FYNNEI.

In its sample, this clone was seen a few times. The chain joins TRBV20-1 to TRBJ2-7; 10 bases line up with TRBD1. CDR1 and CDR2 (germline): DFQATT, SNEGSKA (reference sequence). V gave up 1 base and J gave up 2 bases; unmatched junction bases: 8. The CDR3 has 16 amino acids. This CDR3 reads CSARARGTGAPYEQYF. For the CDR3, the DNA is TGCAGTGCTAGAGCTCGGGGGACAGGGGCACCCTACGAGCAGTACTTC.

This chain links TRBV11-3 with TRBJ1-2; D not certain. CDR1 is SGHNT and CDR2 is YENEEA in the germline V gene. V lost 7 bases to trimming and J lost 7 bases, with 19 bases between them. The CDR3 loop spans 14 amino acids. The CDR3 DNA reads TGTGCCAGCACCGCCACAGTCGGCACTAGTGGCTACACCTTC. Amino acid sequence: CASTATVGTSGYTF.

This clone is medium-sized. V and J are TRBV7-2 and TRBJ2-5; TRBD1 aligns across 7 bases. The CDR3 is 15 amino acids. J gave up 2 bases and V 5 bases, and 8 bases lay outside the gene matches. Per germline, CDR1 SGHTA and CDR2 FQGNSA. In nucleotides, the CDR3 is TGTGCCAGCAGCCCCGGGGACAGCTTACAAGAGACCCAGTACTTC. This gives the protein CASSPGDSLQETQYF. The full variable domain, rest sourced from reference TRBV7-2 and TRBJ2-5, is GAGVSQSPSNKVTEKGKDVELRCDPISGHTALYWYRQSLGQGLEFLIYFQGNSAPDKSGLPSDRFSAERTGGSVSTLTIQRTQQEDSAVYLCASSPGDSLQETQYFGPGTRLLVL.

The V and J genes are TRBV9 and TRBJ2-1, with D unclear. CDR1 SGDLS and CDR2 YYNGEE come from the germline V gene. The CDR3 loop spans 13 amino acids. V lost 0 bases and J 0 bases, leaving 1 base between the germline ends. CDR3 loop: CASSVGSYNEQFF. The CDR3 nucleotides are TGTGCCAGCAGCGTAGGCTCCTACAATGAGCAGTTCTTC.